These 2 T cell receptor beta chains came from one sample sequenced in a study of vaccination and CD4 T cells after COVID-19. Antigens for these TCRs are unknown. The Oncomine TCR Beta short-read assay sequenced DNA from cultured CD4+ T cells. From the PCR reads, TCRdb called clonotypes with MiXCR, one entry per CDR3 protein. The profile covers approximately 10,000 distinct CDR3 sequences, with 40% to 60% appearing a single time and approximately 17% taken by the ten largest. Treatment: roughly nine-day PBMC culture with coronavirus spike peptide pools or control peptides (ViraFEST assay). It was before the COVID-19 pandemic (2011-2018) that the unexposed donor's CD4+ T cells were collected. The sequencing sample was made of CD4+ T cells from blood, cultured in vitro. Every receptor here comes from a human donor in good health.

The rearrangement joins TRBV5-1 to TRBJ1-1, with 8 bases aligning to TRBD1. Losses at the gene ends were 6 bases for V and 4 bases for J; bases not matched to a gene: 11. Germline V lookup: CDR1 SGHRS, CDR2 YFSETQ. CDR3 length: 15 amino acids. CDR3 loop: CASNRRTGKATEAFF. Written as DNA, the CDR3 is TGCGCCAGCAACCGTAGGACAGGGAAGGCCACTGAAGCTTTCTTT.

V is TRBV7-8 and J is TRBJ1-2; 8 bases map to TRBD1. The germline CDR1 and CDR2 sequences are SGHVS and FQNEAQ. Unmatched junction bases numbered 6, after V lost 5 bases and J lost 7 bases. The CDR3 is 13 residues long. CDR3 protein: CASSPLTGVGYTF. The CDR3 bases are TGTGCCAGCAGCCCCTTGACAGGGGTTGGCTACACCTTC.